The clone carrying this T cell receptor (beta chain) was found many times. No antigen is known for it. The CDR3 spans 15 residues. CDR1 SGHKS and CDR2 YYEKEE come from the germline V gene (reference sequence). V dropped 0 bases and J dropped 5 bases, with 12 bases sitting between them. One entry per CDR3 protein, called by TCRdb with MiXCR from the RT-PCR reads. The sample records about 650,000 distinct CDR3 sequences, roughly 15% being singletons. This specimen comes from a study of response to subunit inactivated influenza vaccine. Study results and limitations: With each seasonal influenza vaccination, the authors suggested, few new T cells are recruited.

The specimen was PBMCs from blood, collected 14 to 15 days before vaccination. This chain joins TRBV5-5 and TRBJ1-5; D might be TRBD1 (6 bases). The receptor was derived from a man in his forties or fifties who received an inactivated influenza vaccine. The CDR3 region has the DNA TGTGCCAGCAGCTTGGCACAGGGTGTCTATCAGCCCCAGCATTTT. This gives the protein CASSLAQGVYQPQHF.